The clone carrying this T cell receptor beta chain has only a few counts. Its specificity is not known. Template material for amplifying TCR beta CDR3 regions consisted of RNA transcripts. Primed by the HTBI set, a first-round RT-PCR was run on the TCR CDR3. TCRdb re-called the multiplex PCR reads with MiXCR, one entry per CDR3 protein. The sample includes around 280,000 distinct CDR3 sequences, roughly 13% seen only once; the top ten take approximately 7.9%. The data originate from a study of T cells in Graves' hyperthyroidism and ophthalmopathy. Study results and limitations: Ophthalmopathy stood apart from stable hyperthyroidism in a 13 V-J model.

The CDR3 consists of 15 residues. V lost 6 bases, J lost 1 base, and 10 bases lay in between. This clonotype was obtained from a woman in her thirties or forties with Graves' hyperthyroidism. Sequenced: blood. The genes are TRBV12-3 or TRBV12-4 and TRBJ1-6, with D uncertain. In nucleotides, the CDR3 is TGTGCCAGCAGCCTTCTAGGGTCCTATAATTCACCCCTCCACTTT. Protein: CASSLLGSYNSPLHF.